The rows below give T cell receptor beta chains drawn from one sample of a study of cytomegalovirus exposure and HLA in healthy donors. The protocol was immunoSEQ multiplex PCR, while the TCRdb copy is restricted to in-frame clones and leaves out a portion. The data show approximately 160,000 clones, with over 75% seen just once and 5% to 6.5% held by the top ten. The material sequenced was PBMCs. The receptors shown here come from a man aged 30 to 45 in good health and CMV-seropositive. The CDR3 runs from the conserved cysteine through the conserved F or W. Each record gives: clone size, J gene, D gene, V gene, CDR3 DNA, CDR3 protein. A D gene is named only where the DNA matches it firmly. Size values are once, few and many counts, or a class for expanded clones, and some rows have none.

>once|TRBJ1-1|TRBD1|TRBV29-1
TGCAGCGTTGAAGATCCGAGATCCGGGACAGGAAAGTCTGGCACTGAAGCTTTCTTT
CSVEDPRSGTGKSGTEAFF
>NA|TRBJ2-7|NA|TRBV7-9
TGTGCCAGCAGCTCTGAGGGGGTTTATGACGAGCAGTACTTC
CASSSEGVYDEQYF
>NA|TRBJ2-2|NA|TRBV18
TGTGCCAGCTCACCGGTACTCTCGAACACCGGGGAGCTGTTTTTT
CASSPVLSNTGELFF
>NA|TRBJ2-7|NA|TRBV27
TGTGCCAGCAGTTTAGGCTTCCAGGGGTTCTACGAGCAGTACTTC
CASSLGFQGFYEQYF
>NA|TRBJ2-7|TRBD1|TRBV4-1
TGCGCCAGCAGAACCAAGAACCAGGGGGTGCACGAGCAGTACTTC
CASRTKNQGVHEQYF
>NA|TRBJ2-3|TRBD1|TRBV5-4
TGTGCCAGCAGCGGGCCGGGGACAGGGGTCGATACGCAGTATTTT
CASSGPGTGVDTQYF
>NA|TRBJ1-3|NA|TRBV2
TGTGCCAGCAGTGAGTTAGCGGGCACCATATATTTT
CASSELAGTIYF
>NA|TRBJ2-3|TRBD1|TRBV27
TGTGCCAGCAGCCCTAGGGGGCAGGTCACAGATACGCAGTATTTT
CASSPRGQVTDTQYF
>few|TRBJ1-2|NA|TRBV5-1
TGCGCCAGCAATGATGGCAGGGCCGAAACTAACTATGGCTACACCTTC
CASNDGRAETNYGYTF
>NA|TRBJ1-1|NA|TRBV6-1
TGTGCCAGCAGTACCGGACAGATTATGAACACTGAAGCTTTCTTT
CASSTGQIMNTEAFF
>NA|TRBJ2-7|TRBD1|TRBV5-1
TGCGCCAGCAGCTCTACAGGGGGCTCAGAGCAGTACTTC
CASSSTGGSEQYF
>NA|TRBJ2-7|NA|TRBV11-2
TGTGCCAGCAGCTTAGAGGGCAGTTCCTACGAGCAGTACTTC
CASSLEGSSYEQYF
>NA|TRBJ1-5|TRBD1|TRBV28
TGTGCCAGCAGTTCCTTGGACAGGGGGCAAGATCAGCCCCAGCATTTT
CASSSLDRGQDQPQHF
>NA|TRBJ2-1|TRBD2|TRBV7-9
TGTTCCAGCAGCATGGACATCTTACTAGCGTTGGATGAGCAGTTCTTC
CSSSMDILLALDEQFF
>NA|TRBJ1-4|TRBD1|TRBV2
TGTGCCAGCAGTGGAAGACAGGGGAATGAAAAACTGTTTTTT
CASSGRQGNEKLFF
>NA|TRBJ2-6|NA|TRBV4-2
TGTGCCAGCAGCCGAAGGACCGACGTATCTGGGGCCAACGGCCTGACTTTC
CASSRRTDVSGANGLTF
>NA|TRBJ2-1|TRBD2|TRBV7-9
TGTGCCAGCAGCTTAGTTGGACGGGGGGGCCTCGAGCAGTTCTTC
CASSLVGRGGLEQFF
>NA|TRBJ2-1|TRBD1|TRBV28
TGTGCCAGCAGTCTCGGGACAGGGTCAGTCTCCTACAATGAGCAGTTCTTC
CASSLGTGSVSYNEQFF
>NA|TRBJ2-7|NA|TRBV5-1
TGCGCCAGCGCAAATACAGGGGGGGGCGAGCAGTACTTC
CASANTGGGEQYF
>NA|TRBJ1-3|NA|TRBV18
TGTGCCAGCTCTCCGGGATCTGGAAACACCATATATTTT
CASSPGSGNTIYF
>once|TRBJ2-1|TRBD1|TRBV30
TGTGCCTGGAGTGGTAAAATGGGACAGGGGGCGAGGCAGTTCTTC
CAWSGKMGQGARQFF
>NA|TRBJ1-3|NA|TRBV18
TGTGCCAGCCCCGCGGAGGCTGGAAACACCATATATTTT
CASPAEAGNTIYF
>NA|TRBJ2-3|NA|TRBV7-9
TGTGCCAGCAGCTTAGGCGGGTCCAGCGATACGCAGTATTTT
CASSLGGSSDTQYF
>NA|TRBJ1-5|NA|TRBV5-5
TGTGCCAGCAGCGCCGACAGCATCCTCAATCAGCCCCAGCATTTT
CASSADSILNQPQHF
>NA|TRBJ1-5|NA|TRBV23-1
TGCGCCAGCCCCTCCAGGGCCTGGGGTCAGCCCCAGCATTTT
CASPSRAWGQPQHF
>NA|TRBJ1-2|NA|TRBV19
TGTGCCAGTAAGAAACAGGCTAACTATGGCTACACCTTC
CASKKQANYGYTF
>once|TRBJ2-5|TRBD1|TRBV5-6
TGTGCCAGCAGCTACAGGGGGACCCAGTACTTC
CASSYRGTQYF
>NA|TRBJ2-2|TRBD1|TRBV18
TGTGCCAGCTCATCTACAGGGGGCTCCGGGGAGCTGTTTTTT
CASSSTGGSGELFF
>few|TRBJ1-5|TRBD1|TRBV2
TGTGCCAGCAGTGCCGGACAGGGATGGAATCAGCCCCAGCATTTT
CASSAGQGWNQPQHF
>NA|TRBJ1-5|NA|TRBV28
TGTGCCAGCAAATACAGTTATAGCAATCAGCCCCAGCATTTT
CASKYSYSNQPQHF
>NA|TRBJ1-5|TRBD1|TRBV9
TGTGCCAGCAGCGTAGGGGGACAGAGCAATCAGCCCCAGCATTTT
CASSVGGQSNQPQHF
>NA|TRBJ1-1|TRBD1|TRBV6-6
TGTGCCAGCAGGCGGACAGGGTTGAACACTGAAGCTTTCTTT
CASRRTGLNTEAFF
>NA|TRBJ2-2|NA|TRBV5-4
TGCGCCAGCAGCTTGCCCCAGAACACCGGGGAGCTGTTTTTT
CASSLPQNTGELFF
>NA|TRBJ2-1|NA|TRBV28
TGTGCCAGCAGTGTGCGTGATACAGCCTACAATGAGCAGTTCTTC
CASSVRDTAYNEQFF
>NA|TRBJ2-3|TRBD1|TRBV30
TGTGCCTGGAGTGTTCTGGTGGCAGGGGGCATGGGGAGCACAGATACGCAGTATTTT
CAWSVLVAGGMGSTDTQYF
>NA|TRBJ2-3|TRBD1|TRBV2
TGTGCCAGCAGCAGGACAGGGGGGATGGATACGCAGTATTTT
CASSRTGGMDTQYF
>NA|TRBJ2-7|NA|TRBV19
TGTGCCAGTAGAGAGTACGGCGGCTCCTACGAGCAGTACTTC
CASREYGGSYEQYF
>NA|TRBJ2-7|NA|TRBV20-1
TGCAGTGCTAGGGGCGACTACGAGCAGTACTTC
CSARGDYEQYF
>once|TRBJ1-5|TRBD1|TRBV7-9
TGTGCCAGCAGCCTGGGACAGGGCCAGCCCCAGCATTTT
CASSLGQGQPQHF
>few|TRBJ1-4|NA|TRBV19
TGTGCCAGTAGTAGAATGAGAATCAATGAAAAACTGTTTTTT
CASSRMRINEKLFF
>few|TRBJ1-2|NA|TRBV6-1
TGTGCCAGCAGTGAATCGGCGGCGGAAAACTATGGCTACACCTTC
CASSESAAENYGYTF
>NA|TRBJ1-5|TRBD1|TRBV6-9
TGTGCCAGCAGTTCGACAGGGGGTGGCAATCAGCCCCAGCATTTT
CASSSTGGGNQPQHF
>NA|TRBJ2-7|NA|TRBV21-1
TGTGCCAGCAGCAAAGCATGGACAGGGAAAACCTACGAGCAGTACTTC
CASSKAWTGKTYEQYF
>NA|TRBJ2-1|NA|TRBV13
TGTGCCAGCAGCCTGCGCGGCGGGTTTGAGCAGTTCTTC
CASSLRGGFEQFF
>NA|TRBJ1-4|NA|TRBV7-6
TGTGCCAGCAGCTTTTACCAGAATGAAAAACTGTTTTTT
CASSFYQNEKLFF
>NA|TRBJ2-1|TRBD2|TRBV28
TGTGCCAGCAGCGGGACTAGCGGGCGCGGGGGGGCTGAGCAGTTCTTC
CASSGTSGRGGAEQFF